Each of the 12 T cell receptor beta chains below was sequenced from the same sample in a study of T cell responses to AZD1222 COVID-19 vaccine. Method: immunoSEQ multiplex PCR; TCRdb's copy keeps in-frame clones and lacks some. The table records some 130,000 clones, 92% of them present only once. Sequences were derived from peripheral blood, sampled on day 0 of AZD1222 vaccination. The receptors come from an adult in good health.

The chain uses TRBV7-9 and TRBJ1-1; weak D call: TRBD1 (5 bases). The V end lost 4 bases, the J end lost 0 bases, and 24 bases lay between the germline ends. Looked up from germline, CDR1 is SEHNR and CDR2 is FQNEAQ (reference sequence). CDR3 size: 19 residues. CDR3 protein: CASSSKKTGPRGMNTEAFF. CDR3 sequence (DNA): TGTGCCAGCAGCTCAAAAAAGACGGGCCCACGGGGCATGAACACTGAAGCTTTCTTT.

The chain employs TRBV27 and TRBJ2-7; possible D gene TRBD1, 6 bases. The CDR3 sequence is 16 residues long. V was cut by 5 bases and J by 0 bases, with 17 bases left in between. Per the germline V gene, CDR1 is MNHEY and CDR2 is SMNVEV (reference sequence). CDR3 sequence: CASSKLGRGSSYEQYF. The CDR3 coding sequence is TGTGCCAGCAGTAAGCTCGGAAGGGGGAGCTCCTACGAGCAGTACTTC.

This clone was counted only a few times. The chain links TRBV2 to TRBJ2-1, with TRBD2 as a possible D gene (5 bases). With 8 bases removed from V and 6 bases from J, the gap between germline ends came to 14 bases. The CDR3 totals 13 residues. Germline V gene sequence: CDR1 SNHLY, CDR2 FYNNEI. CDR3 region: CASEPTGINEQFF. In DNA, the CDR3 is TGTGCCAGCGAACCCACCGGGATCAATGAGCAGTTCTTC.

CDR3 sequence reads: CASSFQAGGGEQFF. CDR3 DNA sequence: TGTGCCAGCAGCTTCCAAGCGGGAGGCGGAGAGCAGTTCTTC. The chain couples TRBV7-9 to TRBJ2-1, with 9 positions matching TRBD2. The V gene's germline CDR1 is SEHNR and CDR2 FQNEAQ (reference sequence). The trim removed 3 bases at V and 10 bases at J, leaving 7 bases unmatched. This CDR3 spans 14 amino acids.

This rearrangement joins TRBV14 to TRBJ1-1; D gene ambiguous. V lost 1 base to trimming and J lost 7 bases, with 7 bases between them. The germline gives CDR1 SGHDN, CDR2 FVKESK. The length of the CDR3 is 12 residues. DNA of the CDR3: TGTGCCAGCAGCCAAGCCACCCTTGAAGCTTTCTTT. Its translation is CASSQATLEAFF.

The chain is built from TRBV28 and TRBJ2-3, with no clear D. Germline V gene lookup returns CDR1 MDHEN and CDR2 SYDVKM. The CDR3 totals 12 residues. V lost 4 bases, J lost 2 bases, and 4 bases lay in between. The CDR3 is CASSSNTDTQYF. CDR3 sequence (DNA): TGTGCCAGCAGTTCCAACACAGATACGCAGTATTTT. The complete variable domain, with remaining parts taken from reference TRBV28 and TRBJ2-3, reads DVKVTQSSRYLVKRTGEKVFLECVQDMDHENMFWYRQDPGLGLRLIYFSYDVKMKEKGDIPEGYSVSREKKERFSLILESASTNQTSMYLCASSSNTDTQYFGPGTRLTVL.

J is TRBJ1-2 and V is TRBV3-1 (or the pseudogene TRBV3-2), with D unclear. The CDR3 contains 14 residues. Germline CDR1 reads LGHDT; CDR2 reads YNNKEL (reference sequence). V was trimmed by 1 base and J by 3 bases, leaving 9 bases between them. Here the CDR3 reads CASSQGAGYYGYTF. CDR3 coding DNA: TGTGCCAGCAGCCAAGGGGCCGGGTACTATGGCTACACCTTC.

The rearrangement uses TRBV7-8 and TRBJ2-3, with D unresolved. The CDR3 extends over 15 amino acids. V gave up 6 bases and J gave up 6 bases, with 19 bases separating them. The germline CDR1 and CDR2 sequences are SGHVS and FQNEAQ. The CDR3 DNA reads as TGTGCCAGCAGTTCACCCCGTGGTGCAGTCGATACGCAGTATTTT. Translation: CASSSPRGAVDTQYF.

J is TRBJ2-7 and V is TRBV5-1, with 10 bases fitting TRBD2. With V trimmed by 4 bases and J by 2 bases, 9 bases remained unmatched. Per the germline V gene, CDR1 is SGHRS and CDR2 is YFSETQ. The CDR3 totals 16 residues. CDR3 protein: CASSPNSGRYAYEQYF. In nucleotides, the CDR3 is TGCGCCAGCAGCCCTAATAGCGGGAGGTACGCCTACGAGCAGTACTTC.

The chain has TRBV11-2 and TRBJ2-7; no clear D gene. The germline V gene encodes CDR1 SGHAT and CDR2 FQNNGV. The CDR3 runs to 17 residues. V lost 7 bases and J lost 3, with 25 bases in between. Here the CDR3 reads CASTPVKRPGPNYEQYF. In nucleotides, the CDR3 is TGTGCCAGCACCCCAGTAAAACGGCCGGGCCCTAACTACGAGCAGTACTTC.

This clone was seen a single time. Here the CDR3 reads CASSSGQANTGELFF. The DNA of the CDR3 is TGTGCCAGCAGCTCGGGACAGGCGAACACCGGGGAGCTGTTTTTT. This chain connects TRBV7-6 to TRBJ2-2, with 8 bases fitting TRBD1. The CDR3 sequence is 15 residues long. Germline V lookup: CDR1 SGHVS, CDR2 FNYEAQ. V dropped 4 bases and J dropped 0; count of bases not matched to a gene: 1.

The chain carries TRBV12-3 or TRBV12-4 and TRBJ1-1, with D unresolved. The CDR3 length is 13 residues. The ends were cut back, 4 bases at V and 10 bases at J, with 16 bases in the middle. Here the CDR3 reads CASSSRSGASAFF. CDR3 coding DNA: TGTGCCAGCAGTTCCCGGTCTGGCGCCTCAGCTTTCTTT.